This paragraph covers one T cell receptor beta chain sequence. Assay: immunoSEQ multiplex PCR; the TCRdb copy retains only in-frame clones and omits some. The sample shows about 280,000 clones, roughly 91% of them seen only once. These data originate in a study of blood T cell repertoires in COVID-19. The sequenced sample was PBMCs or T cells enriched from blood (not recorded which). The receptor was isolated from a woman aged 55-69 years in a cohort exposed to, infected with or recovered from COVID-19 (not recorded which).

The CDR3, as DNA: TGTGCCAGCAGTCCTTCGACAGGGTGGAATTCACCCCTCCACTTT. Its translation is CASSPSTGWNSPLHF. The gene calls are TRBV28 and TRBJ1-6; 7 bases are shared with TRBD1. J gave up 7 bases and V 5 bases, and 8 bases lay outside the gene matches. Germline CDR1 MDHEN, CDR2 SYDVKM. This CDR3 region has 15 residues.